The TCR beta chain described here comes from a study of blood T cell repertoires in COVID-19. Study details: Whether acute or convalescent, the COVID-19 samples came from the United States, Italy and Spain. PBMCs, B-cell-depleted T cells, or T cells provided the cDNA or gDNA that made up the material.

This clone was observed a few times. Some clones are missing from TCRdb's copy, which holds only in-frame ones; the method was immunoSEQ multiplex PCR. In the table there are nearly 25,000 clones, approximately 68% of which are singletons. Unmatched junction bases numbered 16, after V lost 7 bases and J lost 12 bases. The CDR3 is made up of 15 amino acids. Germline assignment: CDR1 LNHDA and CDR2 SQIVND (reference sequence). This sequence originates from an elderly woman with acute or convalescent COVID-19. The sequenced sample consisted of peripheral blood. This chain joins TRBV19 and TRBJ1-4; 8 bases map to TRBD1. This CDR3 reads CASNIPGQARRELFF. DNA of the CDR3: TGTGCCAGTAACATTCCGGGACAGGCCCGACGGGAACTGTTTTTT.